This TCR beta chain was observed in a study of CD8+CD57+ T cells in acquired aplastic anemia. Study information: The mean DNA yield obtained from sorted CD4+ and CD8+ cells came to approximately 3 ug.

Study results and limitations: Patients and controls were found to share roughly 31 CD8+ CDR3 sequences.

An expansion of CD8+CD57+ cells by flow cytometry had been shown in patients chosen for sequencing. Patients had undergone no therapy by the time their blood was sampled. The CDR3 sequence is 13 residues long. The germline V gene has CDR1 DFQATT and CDR2 SNEGSKA (reference sequence). Trimming pared 6 bases from V and 3 bases from J, leaving 15 bases between. Both TCR beta VDJ combination and CDR3 sequence profiling were carried out. Genomic DNA was the template for this profiling. TCRdb called the reads again in MiXCR, with one record for every CDR3 protein. Here the sample spans about 290,000 distinct CDR3 sequences, 56% being singletons. Concerning this clonotype: No antigen is known for it.

Sequencing input: sorted CD4+, CD8+, or CD8+CD57+ T cells (not recorded which) from PBMCs. This TCR was sampled from a human donor with aplastic anemia. The chain combines TRBV20-1 with TRBJ2-7; maybe TRBD1 (6 bases). CDR3 loop: CSAGAGEIYEQYF. As DNA, the CDR3 is TGCAGTGCGGGGGCAGGGGAAATCTACGAGCAGTACTTC.